This entry concerns a single T cell receptor (beta chain). Its specificity is unknown. Assay used: immunoSEQ multiplex PCR; TCRdb lists only in-frame clones, some missing. In the table there are more than 70,000 clones, over 75% of which are singletons. The CDR3 has 11 amino acids. Trimming stripped 6 bases from V and 4 bases from J, with 7 bases between. The entry originates in a study of T cell responses to AZD1222 COVID-19 vaccine. Study results and caveats: Recipients of AZD1222 seropositive at baseline numbered only 5 to 7. Possibly, clonal diversity was underestimated; donors were largely white British and included more females.

The sequences come from peripheral blood, collected 28 days after the second AZD1222 dose. V is TRBV12-3 or TRBV12-4 and J is TRBJ2-7; D remains unclear. This clonotype originated in an adult who received the AZD1222 COVID-19 vaccine. CDR3 coding DNA: TGTGCCAGCAGCGACATATACGAGCAGTACTTC. Residues: CASSDIYEQYF.